These 21 T cell receptor beta chains were all obtained from the same sample, sequenced in a study of neurological immune-mediated disorders. TCRdb re-called the 5' RACE reads through MiXCR, storing one row per CDR3 protein. Of about 66,000 distinct CDR3 sequences in the sample, around 3.1% were seen once. The sequencing sample was made of PBMCs. Receptors were obtained from a middle-aged man with multiple sclerosis.

Ten or more counts support this clonotype. The rearrangement links TRBV7-6 to TRBJ2-5; no clear D gene. There are 12 residues in the CDR3. Deletions cut 5 bases from V and 5 bases from J, with 9 bases between. The germline V gene has CDR1 SGHVS and CDR2 FNYEAQ. The chain's CDR3 is CASSHFGETQYF. CDR3 in DNA: TGTGCCAGCAGCCACTTTGGCGAGACCCAGTACTTC.

This clonotype was seen at least ten times. This chain joins TRBV12-3 or TRBV12-4 and TRBJ1-4; TRBD1 matches 8 bases. With 2 bases clipped from V and 4 bases from J, the junction kept 3 bases outside the gene matches. The CDR3 is 15 residues long. CDR3 bases: TGTGCCAGCAGTTTACAGGGGGCGTATAATGAAAAACTGTTTTTT. It specifies CASSLQGAYNEKLFF.

On this clonotype: This may come from a read error, since a much larger clone is one base off. The chain has TRBV15 and TRBJ1-6; D is undetermined. Germline V gene data show CDR1 as LNHNV and CDR2 as YYDKDF (reference sequence). This CDR3 region has 15 residues. The CDR3 DNA reads TGTGCCACCAGCAGAGATCTTAAGGGATTTTCACACCTCCACTTT. Protein product: CATSRDLKGFSHLHF.

This clonotype was found many times. This chain connects TRBV24-1 to TRBJ2-6, with D tentatively TRBD1 (5 bases). V was clipped by 1 base and J by 2 bases, with 14 bases between them. CDR1 and CDR2 (germline): KGHDR, SFDVKD. The CDR3 has 18 residues. CDR3 amino acids: CATSDFPRDSAGANVLTF. CDR3 in DNA: TGTGCCACCAGTGATTTTCCACGTGACAGCGCTGGGGCCAACGTCCTGACTTTC.

The table lists this clonotype with many counts. The chain carries TRBV27 and TRBJ1-5; D may be TRBD1 (5 bases). Trimming cost V 3 bases and J 0 bases, with 24 bases left between them. This CDR3 has 20 residues. Per germline, CDR1 MNHEY and CDR2 SMNVEV (reference sequence). CDR3 loop: CASSFRPFSGTVDSNQPQHF. The DNA for the CDR3 is TGTGCCAGCAGTTTTAGGCCCTTTTCCGGGACGGTGGATAGCAATCAGCCCCAGCATTTT.

This clonotype was recorded at least ten times. The CDR3 sequence is CASSSRIQETQYF. CDR3 nucleotide sequence: TGTGCCAGCAGCTCTAGGATCCAAGAGACCCAGTACTTC. The chain has TRBV7-2 and TRBJ2-5; D remains ambiguous. Germline V CDR1 and CDR2: SGHTA, FQGNSA. Trimming left V 4 bases short and J 1 base short, with 7 bases between. This CDR3 region has 13 residues. Using reference TRBV7-2 and TRBJ2-5 for the parts outside the CDR3, the full variable domain is GAGVSQSPSNKVTEKGKDVELRCDPISGHTALYWYRQSLGQGLEFLIYFQGNSAPDKSGLPSDRFSAERTGGSVSTLTIQRTQQEDSAVYLCASSSRIQETQYFGPGTRLLVL.

In its sample, this clonotype was seen many times. An end of the junction differs from the germline gene, which may be a read error. The rearrangement joins TRBV7-2 to TRBJ2-3, with 10 positions matching TRBD2. The CDR3 consists of 13 residues. The V gene's germline CDR1 is SGHTA and CDR2 FQGNSA. This CDR3 is CASSPERGGSTFF. The CDR3 nucleotides are TGTGCCAGCAGCCCTGAGCGGGGGGGCTCAACTTTTTTT.

Many counts were recorded for this clonotype. The chain joins TRBV20-1 to TRBJ1-2; D unresolved. V was pared by 3 bases and J by 5 bases, with 16 bases between. The CDR3 runs to 14 residues. The germline CDR1 and CDR2 sequences are DFQATT and SNEGSKA (reference sequence). The CDR3: CSARDTIGGYGYTF. The CDR3 nucleotides read TGCAGTGCTAGGGATACCATAGGAGGATATGGCTACACCTTC.

Many counts were recorded for this clonotype. The J gene is TRBJ1-1, the V gene TRBV5-6; 9 bases line up with TRBD1. The CDR3 is made up of 15 amino acids. From germline, CDR1 is SGHDT and CDR2 YYEEEE. Germline trimming cut 4 bases from V and 3 bases from J; bases unmatched to any gene: 7. This CDR3 reads CASSTRTGEDTEAFF. As DNA, the CDR3 is TGTGCCAGCAGCACTCGGACAGGGGAGGACACTGAAGCTTTCTTT.

Ten or more counts support this clonotype. CDR3 region: CASSLGQGNEQYF. In nucleotides, the CDR3 is TGTGCCAGTAGTTTGGGACAGGGCAACGAGCAGTACTTC. This sequence joins TRBV19 and TRBJ2-7, with 9 nucleotides matching TRBD1. J lost 5 bases, V lost 5 bases, and 4 bases had no gene match. The CDR3 contains 13 residues. CDR1 and CDR2 from the germline V gene are LNHDA and SQIVND (reference sequence). The full variable domain, in which reference TRBV19 and TRBJ2-7 provide the parts outside the CDR3, is DGGITQSPKYLFRKEGQNVTLSCEQNLNHDAMYWYRQDPGQGLRLIYYSQIVNDFQKGDIAEGYSVSREKKESFPLTVTSAQKNPTAFYLCASSLGQGNEQYFGPGTRLTVT.

This clonotype was recorded many times. The rearrangement joins TRBV5-5 to TRBJ2-1; 16 positions agree with TRBD2. The germline gives CDR1 SGHKS, CDR2 YYEKEE (reference sequence). The CDR3 totals 16 residues. J lost 7 bases, V lost 2 bases, and 3 bases had no gene match. The CDR3 DNA reads TGTGCCAGCAGCTTTGGGACTAGCGGGAGGGTGAATGAGCAGTTCTTC. The encoded protein is CASSFGTSGRVNEQFF. The full variable domain, in which reference TRBV5-5 and TRBJ2-1 provide the parts outside the CDR3, is DAGVTQSPTHLIKTRGQQVTLRCSPISGHKSVSWYQQVLGQGPQFIFQYYEKEERGRGNFPDRFSARQFPNYSSELNVNALLLGDSALYLCASSFGTSGRVNEQFFGPGTRLTVL.

This clonotype occurred many times. The V call is TRBV14, the J call TRBJ2-5, with D maybe TRBD2 (5 bases). V was cut by 3 bases and J by 2 bases, with 7 bases left in between. The CDR3 length is 13 residues. Germline V lookup: CDR1 SGHDN, CDR2 FVKESK. DNA of the CDR3: TGTGCCAGCAGCCAGGACTTTCAAGAGACCCAGTACTTC. Translating it yields CASSQDFQETQYF.

This clonotype was recorded many times. CDR3 region: CSASRSSELRGIQYF. The DNA of the CDR3 is TGCAGTGCTAGTAGGTCATCGGAGCTCCGAGGCATTCAGTACTTC. This chain uses TRBV20-1 with TRBJ2-4, with D hard to call. The CDR3 totals 15 residues. Germline V gene data show CDR1 as DFQATT and CDR2 as SNEGSKA (reference sequence). V was cut by 3 bases and J by 9 bases, with 21 bases left in between.

This clonotype was seen ten or more times. The J gene is TRBJ2-5, the V gene TRBV7-2, with a weak D call TRBD2 (5 bases). The CDR3 consists of 14 residues. Germline V lookup: CDR1 SGHTA, CDR2 FQGNSA. V was clipped by 8 bases and J by 2 bases, with 15 bases between them. The CDR3, as DNA: TGTGCCAGCTCTGGAGGATGGGGTCAAGAGACCCAGTACTTC. Translation: CASSGGWGQETQYF. Complete variable domain (other parts from reference TRBV7-2 and TRBJ2-5): GAGVSQSPSNKVTEKGKDVELRCDPISGHTALYWYRQSLGQGLEFLIYFQGNSAPDKSGLPSDRFSAERTGGSVSTLTIQRTQQEDSAVYLCASSGGWGQETQYFGPGTRLLVL.

Concerning this clonotype: A single base separates this from a much larger clone, so it may be a read error. Since no conserved phenylalanine or tryptophan closes the CDR3, a read error is the likely cause. V is TRBV3-1 and J is TRBJ2-5; TRBD1 might be the D (5 bases). Germline-derived CDR1 and CDR2 are LGHDT and YNNKEL (reference sequence). This CDR3 has 12 amino acids. V was trimmed by 6 bases and J by 4 bases, leaving 9 bases between them. This CDR3 reads CASRRGGETQYL. For the CDR3, the DNA is TGTGCCAGCAGAAGGGGTGGAGAGACCCAGTACTTA.

V gene TRBV19 combines with J gene TRBJ1-1, with 9 nucleotides matching TRBD1. V was clipped by 3 bases and J by 5 bases; unmatched bases: 7. Germline CDR1 is LNHDA and CDR2 is SQIVND (reference sequence). The CDR3 contains 15 residues. The CDR3 sequence is CASSIPGQGSTEAFF. The CDR3 DNA is TGTGCCAGTAGTATCCCAGGACAGGGGAGTACTGAAGCTTTCTTT.

This clonotype was seen at least ten times. V and J are TRBV2 and TRBJ1-6; 9 nucleotides agree with TRBD1. Germline trimming cut 10 bases from V and 4 bases from J; bases unmatched to any gene: 8. The germline CDR1 and CDR2 sequences are SNHLY and FYNNEI. This CDR3 is built from 15 residues. This CDR3 reads CATRQGVFYNSPLHF. The CDR3 DNA sequence: TGTGCCACCCGACAGGGGGTTTTTTATAATTCACCCCTCCACTTT.

This clonotype was picked up many times. The gene calls are TRBV5-1 and TRBJ1-1, with 9 bases that match TRBD1. CDR3 length equals 13 residues. CDR1 SGHRS and CDR2 YFSETQ come from the germline V gene. The V gene end was trimmed by 2 bases and the J gene end by 7 bases; junction bases not matched to a gene: 3. The CDR3 DNA follows: TGCGCCAGCAGCTTACAGGGGGCTGATGAAGCTTTCTTT. Translation gives CASSLQGADEAFF.

In its sample, this clonotype was seen many times. The chain is built from TRBV15 and TRBJ1-1; 9 bases agree with TRBD1. The length of the CDR3 is 15 residues. CDR1 is LNHNV and CDR2 is YYDKDF in the germline V gene (reference sequence). V gave up 5 bases and J gave up 6 bases; unmatched junction bases: 10. CDR3 nucleotides: TGTGCCACCAGCGTAAGGGGACAGGGAGTCGCTGAAGCTTTCTTT. This translates into CATSVRGQGVAEAFF.

This clonotype has at least ten counts. The V and J genes are TRBV3-1 and TRBJ1-1; the match to TRBD1 covers 8 bases. J was trimmed by 4 bases and V by 3 bases; bases with no gene match: 13. This CDR3 spans 17 amino acids. The germline gives CDR1 LGHDT, CDR2 YNNKEL (reference sequence). The CDR3 sequence is CASSHSSTSGGSTEAFF. The DNA of the CDR3 is TGTGCCAGCAGCCACTCTTCAACTTCAGGGGGCTCCACTGAAGCTTTCTTT.

This clonotype was recorded at least ten times. This chain uses TRBV20-1 with TRBJ2-3; a possible D gene is TRBD2 (5 bases). The CDR3 has 15 residues. Germline values: CDR1 DFQATT, CDR2 SNEGSKA (reference sequence). Trimming cost V 5 bases and J 0 bases, with 15 bases left between them. This chain's CDR3 is CSAEGRSSSTDTQYF. DNA for the CDR3: TGCAGTGCTGAGGGAAGGAGCTCTAGCACAGATACGCAGTATTTT.